This entry is about one T cell receptor (beta chain). The sample comes from a study of OX40 agonist ivuxolimab in advanced cancers. Trimming took 8 bases from V and 0 from J; bases not matched to a gene: 16. In germline, CDR1 is MNHEY, CDR2 SMNVEV (reference sequence). The CDR3 is 17 residues long. The repertoire was sequenced with immunoSEQ multiplex PCR; TCRdb's copy has only in-frame clones and lacks some. The data contain 75,000 to 80,000 clones, roughly 94% of them seen just once; the ten biggest clones take up approximately 20%. Autoimmune disease history or systemic immunosuppression led to patient exclusion.

This TCR derives from an adult with an advanced solid tumor such as melanoma, head and neck, liver or kidney cancer. The sample in question was CD4+ or CD8+ T cells sorted from blood, obtained in a trial of the OX40 agonist ivuxolimab. The genes are TRBV27 and TRBJ2-7, with 7 bases matching TRBD2. CDR3 sequence (DNA): TGTGCCAGCTCGTTTGGGGCGGGAGAAGCGAGCTCCTACGAGCAGTACTTC. Protein sequence: CASSFGAGEASSYEQYF.